This T cell receptor beta chain was identified in a study of breast tumors, draining lymph nodes, adjacent tissues. Broader study findings: The data were judged consistent with most tumor T cells coming from lymph node and expanding in tumor.

This clonotype was seen a handful of times. The antigen is undetermined. A single record per CDR3 protein comes from TCRdb applying MiXCR to the multiplex PCR reads. The profile shows 33,000 or so distinct CDR3 sequences, roughly 63% of them singletons. The V gene's germline CDR1 is KGHDR and CDR2 SFDVKD. Trimming took off 7 bases at V and 8 bases at J, with 10 bases between the two ends. The CDR3 extends over 11 amino acids. Sequences were obtained from breast tumor tissue. The TCR sequence derives from a female donor with breast cancer. Some clones in this sample may be carry-over from other donors' samples. The chain links TRBV24-1 to TRBJ1-2, with D unclear. Written as DNA, the CDR3 is TGTGCCACCAGCTCCGGGGAGGGCTACACCTTC. Translated, it gives CATSSGEGYTF.